Listed below are T cell receptor beta chains from one sample, sequenced in a study of vaccination effects on CD4 cells after COVID-19. The assay was immunoSEQ multiplex PCR, and TCRdb's table has in-frame clones only and misses some. The sample has approximately 70,000 clones; around four fifths are singletons. These receptors lack a known antigen. Sample: CD4+ T cells from PBMCs cultured with HCoV-OC43 spike peptides, taken after COVID-19 vaccination. Source of these receptors: a human donor who received a COVID-19 vaccine. Both conserved end residues are part of each CDR3. The D gene is left open where the match is weak. Size is stated for part of the rows, as once, few or many counts, or as a class when the clone is expanded.

v_call: TRBV12-5
cdr3_length: 18
d_call: .
j_call: TRBJ2-3
clone_size: once
cdr3_nt: TGTGCTAGTGGTTTGGGGAAAGTCGGGGGAGAATACACAGATACGCAGTATTTT
cdr3_aa: CASGLGKVGGEYTDTQYF

v_call: TRBV27
cdr3_length: 15
d_call: .
j_call: TRBJ2-1
clone_size: .
cdr3_nt: TGTGCCAGCAGTAGAACTAGTCAGGGTTATGGTGAGCAGTTCTTC
cdr3_aa: CASSRTSQGYGEQFF

v_call: TRBV29-1
cdr3_length: 13
d_call: TRBD1
j_call: TRBJ1-5
clone_size: .
cdr3_nt: TGCAGCGTCGACAGGGGGGAGGGTCAGCCCCAGCATTTT
cdr3_aa: CSVDRGEGQPQHF

v_call: TRBV5-1
cdr3_length: 15
d_call: .
j_call: TRBJ2-2
clone_size: few
cdr3_nt: TGCGCCAGCAGCCCTTACGAAGGGCGCACCGGGGAGCTGTTTTTT
cdr3_aa: CASSPYEGRTGELFF

v_call: TRBV9
cdr3_length: 15
d_call: .
j_call: TRBJ2-5
clone_size: once
cdr3_nt: TGTGCCAGCAGCCCGCACGAGGGGCTTGGGGAGACCCAGTACTTC
cdr3_aa: CASSPHEGLGETQYF

v_call: TRBV23-1
cdr3_length: 17
d_call: TRBD2
j_call: TRBJ2-1
clone_size: .
cdr3_nt: TGCGCCAGCAACCTACTAGCGGGGGACCGCTCCTACAATGAGCAGTTCTTC
cdr3_aa: CASNLLAGDRSYNEQFF

v_call: TRBV5-1
cdr3_length: 15
d_call: TRBD1
j_call: TRBJ1-2
clone_size: .
cdr3_nt: TGCGCCAGCAGCTCAGCCGGGACAGGGCATTTCGGCTACACCTTC
cdr3_aa: CASSSAGTGHFGYTF

v_call: TRBV18
cdr3_length: 16
d_call: TRBD1
j_call: TRBJ2-2
clone_size: .
cdr3_nt: TGTGCCAGCTCACCACCTGGGACAGGGGACACCGGGGAGCTGTTTTTT
cdr3_aa: CASSPPGTGDTGELFF

v_call: TRBV19
cdr3_length: 13
d_call: .
j_call: TRBJ1-6
clone_size: .
cdr3_nt: TGTGCCAGTAGCCGGGGGCAAAATTCACCCCTCCACTTT
cdr3_aa: CASSRGQNSPLHF

v_call: TRBV5-1
cdr3_length: 17
d_call: .
j_call: TRBJ1-1
clone_size: once
cdr3_nt: TGCGCCAGCAGCTTGGGACAGAAAAACTTTATGAACACTGAAGCTTTCTTT
cdr3_aa: CASSLGQKNFMNTEAFF